This T cell receptor beta chain was sequenced during a study of blood T cell repertoires in COVID-19. The overall study: Both acute and convalescent COVID-19 samples were obtained from the United States, Italy and Spain.

Seattle researchers signed up patients amid active infection and tracked them longitudinally. How the authors handled the data: Nucleated cell number was recorded as an estimate derived from reference gene primer amplification. Measured with immunoSEQ multiplex PCR; TCRdb has only the in-frame clones, and not every one. From that table come the V and J calls and clone size; the DNA was used to work out D and trimming. The data show 250,000 to 350,000 clones, almost 90% seen once. Germline CDR1 PRHDT, CDR2 FYEKMQ (reference sequence). V shed 5 bases and J 5 bases; nucleotides not matched to a gene: 5. The CDR3 length is 14 residues.

The rearrangement links TRBV13 to TRBJ2-7, with 11 bases matching TRBD1. The clonotype comes from a woman in her 30s with COVID-19, enrolled during active disease. The sample was peripheral blood. The CDR3 reads CASSPQDRGHEQYF. The CDR3 DNA reads TGTGCCAGCAGCCCCCAGGACAGGGGGCACGAGCAGTACTTC.